This TCR beta chain was identified in a study of T cell changes during pregnancy in multiple sclerosis (dated by TCRdb to between 2018 and 2020). Regarding the study in general: In women with multiple sclerosis, the researchers looked at how the T cell repertoire shifted as pregnancy progressed.

The CDR3 contains 15 residues, cysteine and phenylalanine counted. Kept here is only the CDR3 DNA, which spans 45 bases and is read in frame from base 1. Looking up the germline V gene yields CDR1 SGHTA and CDR2 FQGTGA. The junction shows trimming of 1 base on V and 2 bases on J, plus 11 bases between the germline ends. A word on this clone: This clone's antigen is unknown. Nothing much larger sits one base from this clone, and base qualities are not available.

Preparation of the library involved the immunoSEQ multiplex PCR assay. TCRdb provides this immuneACCESS table in a form limited to in-frame rearrangements. Some clones are lacking; in checked studies, under half of them reflect an unresolved V gene, and why the rest are absent is not known. Present in this sample are over 65,000 clones, less than 95% of which were seen just once. 0.58% of the sample rests with the top ten. Material: peripheral blood, obtained in the third trimester of pregnancy. The clonotype was recovered from a female donor with multiple sclerosis, enrolled in a pregnancy study. The rearrangement combines TRBV7-3 with TRBJ1-1, and the D gene may be TRBD1, 6 bases matching. The DNA sequence is TGTGCCAGCAGCTTAAGCCCAGGGGCAAACACTGAAGCTTTCTTT. It translates as CASSLSPGANTEAFF.